The 32 T cell receptor beta chains reported below all come from one sample, sequenced in a study of CD8 T cells in ankylosing spondylitis. From the 5' RACE reads, TCRdb called clonotypes with MiXCR, one entry per CDR3 protein. The repertoire has 50,000 to 65,000 distinct CDR3 sequences, 6.5% to 9% of them found once; the top ten carry 8% to 9.5%. Sequencing was performed on blood, either unsorted or a sorted T cell fraction (not recorded which). Source of these receptors: a female donor with ankylosing spondylitis or in good health (not recorded which).

This clonotype was observed at least ten times. The V and J genes are TRBV20-1 and TRBJ1-1; possible D gene TRBD1, 6 bases. Germline CDR1 reads DFQATT; CDR2 reads SNEGSKA (reference sequence). V was clipped by 6 bases and J by 1 base, with 15 bases between them. The CDR3 has 14 amino acids. The CDR3 DNA follows: TGCAGTGCGGGGCTACAGGGATGGAACACTGAAGCTTTCTTT. Translation gives CSAGLQGWNTEAFF.

As for this clonotype: Possible read error: a much larger clone is one base away. This chain connects TRBV27 to TRBJ1-2; possible D gene TRBD1, 5 bases. The length of the CDR3 is 13 residues. In germline, CDR1 is MNHEY, CDR2 SMNVEV (reference sequence). The chain's CDR3 is CARSSGGSGGYTF. CDR3 in DNA: TGTGCCAGGAGTTCCGGGGGATCGGGGGGCTACACCTTC.

Many counts were recorded for this clonotype. Relative to the germline gene, one junction end is altered; a read error may explain this. The chain links TRBV7-7 to TRBJ2-7; tentatively, D is TRBD1 (7 bases). Germline CDR1 reads SSHAT; CDR2 reads FNYEAQ (reference sequence). The CDR3 contains 15 residues. The CDR3 nucleotides read TGTGCTAGCAGCCCTTATGGAGGGGGCTTCTACGAGCAGTACTTC. The encoded protein is CASSPYGGGFYEQYF.

This clonotype came up many times. This chain joins TRBV11-2 and TRBJ2-1; 7 positions match TRBD1. Trimming at V came to 5 bases and at J to 4 bases, leaving 20 bases not matched to a gene. The germline CDR1 and CDR2 sequences are SGHAT and FQNNGV. The length of the CDR3 is 19 residues. The CDR3 loop is CASSQLTGHPFPEYNEQFF. CDR3 DNA: TGTGCCAGCAGCCAATTGACAGGGCACCCCTTTCCGGAGTACAATGAGCAGTTCTTC.

Many counts were recorded for this clonotype. The chain has TRBV4-1 and TRBJ1-2, with TRBD1 identical over 7 bases. The CDR3 extends over 16 amino acids. Germline V gene lookup returns CDR1 MGHRA and CDR2 YSYEKL. The V gene end was trimmed by 1 base and the J gene end by 2 bases; junction bases not matched to a gene: 7. In DNA form, the CDR3 reads TGCGCCAGCAGCCAAGCTCCAGGGGGGAGGAACTATGGCTACACCTTC. Protein: CASSQAPGGRNYGYTF.

This clonotype was detected a few times. The chain has TRBV5-1 and TRBJ1-2, with D possibly TRBD1 on 6 matching bases. Trimming took 0 bases from V and 4 from J, leaving 13 bases between them. The CDR3 has 15 residues. The germline V gene has CDR1 SGHRS and CDR2 YFSETQ. Written as DNA, the CDR3 is TGCGCCAGCAGCTTGGACGGGGGCGAAACCTATGGCTACACCTTC. As protein: CASSLDGGETYGYTF.

This clonotype was found many times. V is TRBV4-2 and J is TRBJ2-1; D is tentatively TRBD1 or TRBD2 (5 bases each). CDR3 length: 15 amino acids. The V end lost 1 base, the J end lost 6 bases, and 13 bases lay between the germline ends. In germline, CDR1 is LGHNA, CDR2 YNFKEQ. The CDR3 DNA reads as TGTGCCAGCAGCCAAGGACGGGGCGGGTCCAATGAGCAGTTCTTC. As protein: CASSQGRGGSNEQFF.

This clonotype was detected many times. CDR3: CATSRDSSGSPSAFF. The CDR3, as DNA: TGTGCCACCAGCAGAGATTCAAGCGGGTCGCCATCTGCTTTCTTT. The chain couples TRBV15 to TRBJ1-1; no firm D call. Trimming took 0 bases from V and 11 from J, leaving 19 bases between them. The CDR3 is made up of 15 amino acids. Germline V CDR1 and CDR2: LNHNV, YYDKDF (reference sequence).

In this sample, this clonotype turned up a few times. This CDR3 is CSVERPENTEAFF. The CDR3 region has the DNA TGCAGCGTTGAGAGGCCGGAGAACACTGAAGCTTTCTTT. The chain links TRBV29-1 to TRBJ1-1; D call uncertain. Germline-derived CDR1 and CDR2 are SQVTM and ANQGSEA. The CDR3 contains 13 residues. V lost 3 bases, J lost 1 base, and 9 bases lay in between.

Ten or more counts support this clonotype. The chain recombines TRBV3-1 with TRBJ2-5; D remains unclear. The germline gives CDR1 LGHDT, CDR2 YNNKEL (reference sequence). The V and J ends lost 5 bases and 5 bases respectively, with 6 bases between them. The CDR3 covers 11 residues. The CDR3 coding sequence is TGTGCCAGCAGCAGTGGGGAGACCCAGTACTTC. It specifies CASSSGETQYF.

This clonotype occurred many times. The chain carries TRBV28 and TRBJ1-5, with D uncertain. This CDR3 spans 16 amino acids. The V gene's germline CDR1 is MDHEN and CDR2 SYDVKM. Trimming removed 5 bases from V and 2 bases from J, with 16 bases in between. The CDR3 DNA is TGTGCCAGCAGTCCAACCGGGCCGGGAGGCAATCAGCCCCAGCATTTT. Translated: CASSPTGPGGNQPQHF.

This clonotype was counted many times. V and J are TRBV20-1 and TRBJ1-1; perhaps TRBD1 as D (6 bases). From germline, CDR1 is DFQATT and CDR2 SNEGSKA (reference sequence). The CDR3 has 15 amino acids. Trimming pared 5 bases from V and 5 bases from J, leaving 21 bases between. CDR3 sequence: CSAPPIETGWTEAFF. The DNA of the CDR3 is TGCAGTGCTCCACCTATTGAGACAGGCTGGACTGAAGCTTTCTTT.

This clonotype appeared many times. This chain links TRBV12-3 or TRBV12-4 with TRBJ1-6, with TRBD1 identical over 9 bases. V lost 5 bases, J lost 10 bases, and 6 bases stayed unmatched. The CDR3 sequence is 14 residues long. CDR3 nucleotides: TGTGCCAGCAGTACCCGGGACAGGGCATCACCCCTCCACTTT. Translating it yields CASSTRDRASPLHF.

This clonotype showed up many times. The V call is TRBV5-1, the J call TRBJ2-2; the D is unclear. Trimming shortened V by 1 base and J by 1 base, and 8 bases separated the two germline ends. Looked up from germline, CDR1 is SGHRS and CDR2 is YFSETQ. CDR3 size: 15 residues. CDR3 nucleotides: TGCGCCAGCAGCTTGTTATCCGGGAACACCGGGGAGCTGTTTTTT. Translating gives CASSLLSGNTGELFF. The full variable domain, completed using reference TRBV5-1 and TRBJ2-2, is KAGVTQTPRYLIKTRGQQVTLSCSPISGHRSVSWYQQTPGQGLQFLFEYFSETQRNKGNFPGRFSGRQFSNSRSEMNVSTLELGDSALYLCASSLLSGNTGELFFGEGSRLTVL.

This clonotype was observed many times. This chain uses TRBV29-1 with TRBJ2-3; a weak D match, TRBD2 (6 bases). This CDR3 is built from 14 residues. CDR1 is SQVTM and CDR2 is ANQGSEA in the germline V gene. V shed 7 bases and J shed 0 bases, with 14 bases lying between them. In DNA form, the CDR3 reads TGCAGCGGCCGGGGACTGTTTAGCACAGATACGCAGTATTTT. It encodes CSGRGLFSTDTQYF.

The gene calls are TRBV7-9 and TRBJ2-7; 7 bases align to TRBD2. The germline CDR1 and CDR2 sequences are SEHNR and FQNEAQ (reference sequence). J gave up 5 bases and V 8 bases, and 18 bases lay outside the gene matches. This CDR3 spans 16 amino acids. The CDR3 DNA reads as TGTGCCAGCTTCCCCTTGGCGGGGGTTGGATTCCACGAGCAGTACTTC. This encodes CASFPLAGVGFHEQYF. The whole variable domain, filled in from reference TRBV7-9 and TRBJ2-7, reads DTGVSQNPRHKITKRGQNVTFRCDPISEHNRLYWYRQTLGQGPEFLTYFQNEAQLEKSRLLSDRFSAERPKGSFSTLEIQRTEQGDSAMYLCASFPLAGVGFHEQYFGPGTRLTVT.

This clonotype was seen at least ten times. V gene TRBV4-3 combines with J gene TRBJ2-7; D gene ambiguous. CDR1 and CDR2 from the germline V gene are LGHNA and YSLEER. The V end lost 1 base, the J end lost 2 bases, and 9 bases lay between the germline ends. The CDR3 consists of 14 residues. The CDR3: CASSQAAVTYEQYF. Here the CDR3 DNA reads TGCGCCAGCAGCCAAGCGGCGGTTACCTACGAGCAGTACTTC.

Ten or more counts support this clonotype. The gene calls are TRBV5-1 and TRBJ1-5, with D hard to call. The CDR3 length is 13 residues. The V end lost 4 bases, the J end lost 1 base, and 6 bases lay between the germline ends. CDR1 is SGHRS, CDR2 YFSETQ, per germline. Here the CDR3 reads CASSLDSNQPQHF. The CDR3 DNA reads as TGCGCCAGCAGCCTTGACAGCAATCAGCCCCAGCATTTT.

Ten or more counts support this clonotype. The J gene is TRBJ1-1, the V gene TRBV20-1; maybe TRBD1 (6 bases). V was trimmed by 5 bases and J by 2 bases, leaving 12 bases between them. The germline V gene encodes CDR1 DFQATT and CDR2 SNEGSKA (reference sequence). This CDR3 comprises 13 residues. CDR3 bases: TGCAGTGCTGTACAGGGAATTAACACTGAAGCTTTCTTT. This sequence encodes CSAVQGINTEAFF.

This clonotype was detected a few times. This rearrangement joins TRBV7-2 to TRBJ1-1; D is perhaps TRBD1 (5 bases). Between the trimmed V and J ends, which lost 7 bases and 1 base, there was a span of 10 bases. Germline V CDR1 and CDR2: SGHTA, FQGNSA. The CDR3 contains 13 residues. DNA of the CDR3: TGTGCCAGCATACGGACACCGAACACTGAAGCTTTCTTT. Protein: CASIRTPNTEAFF.

This clonotype has ten or more counts. This chain joins TRBV29-1 and TRBJ2-3; 14 bases match TRBD2. The CDR3 contains 17 residues. With V trimmed by 5 bases and J by 6 bases, 13 bases remained unmatched. CDR1 and CDR2 (germline): SQVTM, ANQGSEA. The CDR3 nucleotides are TGCAGCGTTCTCCACAAGACTAGCGGGGGGGCCGGCGATACGCAGTATTTT. Translation gives CSVLHKTSGGAGDTQYF.

This clonotype was counted ten times or more. The V call is TRBV5-1, the J call TRBJ2-5, with D unclear. Germline CDR1 SGHRS, CDR2 YFSETQ. V was clipped by 1 base and J by 1 base, with 11 bases between them. The CDR3 totals 15 residues. The CDR3 here is CASSLTQYPQETQYF. DNA of the CDR3: TGCGCCAGCAGCTTGACGCAGTACCCCCAAGAGACCCAGTACTTC. The entire variable domain, with the rest obtained from reference TRBV5-1 and TRBJ2-5, is as follows: KAGVTQTPRYLIKTRGQQVTLSCSPISGHRSVSWYQQTPGQGLQFLFEYFSETQRNKGNFPGRFSGRQFSNSRSEMNVSTLELGDSALYLCASSLTQYPQETQYFGPGTRLLVL.

As to this clonotype: A much bigger clone sits one base away, suggesting this may be a read error. The chain uses TRBV6-6 and TRBJ2-7; 10 bases align to TRBD2. CDR1 is MNHNY, CDR2 SVGAGI, per germline (reference sequence). Trimming took 2 bases from V and 9 from J; bases not matched to a gene: 10. This CDR3 is built from 15 residues. CDR3 sequence reads: CASSYPAGGPVGQYF. Written as DNA, the CDR3 is TGTGCCAGCAGTTACCCAGCGGGGGGGCCCGTCGGGCAGTACTTC.

At least ten counts were recorded for this clonotype. The rearrangement uses TRBV5-1 and TRBJ2-2; D may be TRBD2 (6 bases). The CDR3 is made up of 16 amino acids. The V and J ends lost 0 bases and 0 bases respectively, with 9 bases between them. CDR1 is SGHRS and CDR2 is YFSETQ in the germline V gene. DNA for the CDR3: TGCGCCAGCAGCTTGGGTTCTAGCGCGAACACCGGGGAGCTGTTTTTT. Amino acids: CASSLGSSANTGELFF.

In this sample, this clonotype turned up many times. The chain combines TRBV20-1 with TRBJ1-2; 7 nucleotides line up with TRBD1. The CDR3 is made up of 14 amino acids. The V gene end was trimmed by 2 bases and the J gene end by 6 bases; junction bases not matched to a gene: 9. In germline, CDR1 is DFQATT, CDR2 SNEGSKA (reference sequence). The CDR3, as DNA: TGCAGTGCTAGATTATACGACAGGGCGAATGGCTACACCTTC. Its protein is CSARLYDRANGYTF.

Ten or more counts support this clonotype. The chain has TRBV10-3 and TRBJ2-5, with unresolved D. The length of the CDR3 is 16 residues. Deletions cut 0 bases from V and 2 bases from J, with 13 bases between. The germline V gene encodes CDR1 ENHRY and CDR2 SYGVKD. The CDR3 is CAISESGSTGQETQYF. Written as DNA, the CDR3 is TGTGCCATCAGTGAGTCGGGTTCGACTGGACAAGAGACCCAGTACTTC.

This clonotype was detected ten times or more. The chain is built from TRBV5-5 and TRBJ1-5, with a weak D call TRBD1 (5 bases). Trimming pared 3 bases from V and 1 base from J, leaving 11 bases between. Germline V gene data show CDR1 as SGHKS and CDR2 as YYEKEE (reference sequence). This CDR3 contains 15 residues. CDR3 DNA sequence: TGTGCCAGCAGCTCCGGGCGGGGGAGCAATCAGCCCCAGCATTTT. The encoded protein is CASSSGRGSNQPQHF.

This clonotype showed up many times. This chain connects TRBV5-1 to TRBJ2-3; 14 positions match TRBD2. V was clipped by 4 bases and J by 4 bases; unmatched bases: 5. Germline V gene lookup returns CDR1 SGHRS and CDR2 YFSETQ. This CDR3 has 16 amino acids. The CDR3 here is CASSRGTSGGSDTQYF. In nucleotides, the CDR3 is TGCGCCAGCAGCCGCGGGACTAGCGGGGGTTCAGATACGCAGTATTTT.

This clonotype has more than one count but fewer than ten. This chain uses TRBV20-1 with TRBJ2-7; TRBD2 is a possible D gene (6 bases). The CDR3 is 13 amino acids. Germline assignment: CDR1 DFQATT and CDR2 SNEGSKA (reference sequence). Trimming pared 3 bases from V and 0 bases from J, leaving 9 bases between. For the CDR3, the DNA is TGCAGTGCTAGTGGGGGGAGCTCCTACGAGCAGTACGTC. It is translated as CSASGGSSYEQYV.

Many counts were recorded for this clonotype. This chain connects TRBV18 to TRBJ1-1; D is possibly TRBD1 (5 bases). V was pared by 0 bases and J by 4 bases, with 12 bases between. This CDR3 has 15 residues. Germline lookup yields CDR1 KGHSH and CDR2 LQKENI. CDR3: CASSPPRGGVTEAFF. The CDR3 DNA reads as TGTGCCAGCTCACCACCAAGGGGAGGGGTCACTGAAGCTTTCTTT.

Ten or more counts support this clonotype. This chain joins TRBV5-1 and TRBJ2-3; 13 bases are shared with TRBD2. CDR1 SGHRS and CDR2 YFSETQ come from the germline V gene. The CDR3 has 16 residues. With 4 bases clipped from V and 2 bases from J, the junction kept 4 bases outside the gene matches. The CDR3 nucleotides read TGCGCCAGCAGCCCAGGGACTAGCGGGGCCACAGATACGCAGTATTTT. Translation: CASSPGTSGATDTQYF.

The sample holds many counts of this clonotype. This chain connects TRBV9 to TRBJ2-7, with 9 bases aligning to TRBD1. Germline-derived CDR1 and CDR2 are SGDLS and YYNGEE. The J segment lost 3 bases and the V segment lost 3 bases, leaving 10 bases of the junction unmatched. This CDR3 has 16 amino acids. The CDR3 DNA reads as TGTGCCAGCAGCGGAGAGTCGGGACAGGGCCTCTACGAGCAGTACTTC. It is translated as CASSGESGQGLYEQYF.